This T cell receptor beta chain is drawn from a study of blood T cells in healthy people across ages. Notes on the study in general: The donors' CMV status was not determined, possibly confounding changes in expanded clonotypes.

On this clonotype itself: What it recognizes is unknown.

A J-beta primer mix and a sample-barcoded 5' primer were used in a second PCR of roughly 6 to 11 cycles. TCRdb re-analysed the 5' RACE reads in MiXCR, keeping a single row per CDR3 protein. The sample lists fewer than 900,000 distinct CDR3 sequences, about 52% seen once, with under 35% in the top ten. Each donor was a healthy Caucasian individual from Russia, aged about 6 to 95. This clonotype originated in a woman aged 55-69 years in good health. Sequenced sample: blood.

The CDR3 protein is CASSLPNMNTEAFF. For the CDR3, the DNA is TGCGCCAGCAGCTTGCCAAACATGAACACTGAAGCTTTCTTT. The chain carries TRBV5-1 and TRBJ1-1; D gene uncertain. Germline CDR1 SGHRS, CDR2 YFSETQ. The CDR3 has 14 residues. Trimming took 1 base from V and 0 from J, leaving 7 bases between them.